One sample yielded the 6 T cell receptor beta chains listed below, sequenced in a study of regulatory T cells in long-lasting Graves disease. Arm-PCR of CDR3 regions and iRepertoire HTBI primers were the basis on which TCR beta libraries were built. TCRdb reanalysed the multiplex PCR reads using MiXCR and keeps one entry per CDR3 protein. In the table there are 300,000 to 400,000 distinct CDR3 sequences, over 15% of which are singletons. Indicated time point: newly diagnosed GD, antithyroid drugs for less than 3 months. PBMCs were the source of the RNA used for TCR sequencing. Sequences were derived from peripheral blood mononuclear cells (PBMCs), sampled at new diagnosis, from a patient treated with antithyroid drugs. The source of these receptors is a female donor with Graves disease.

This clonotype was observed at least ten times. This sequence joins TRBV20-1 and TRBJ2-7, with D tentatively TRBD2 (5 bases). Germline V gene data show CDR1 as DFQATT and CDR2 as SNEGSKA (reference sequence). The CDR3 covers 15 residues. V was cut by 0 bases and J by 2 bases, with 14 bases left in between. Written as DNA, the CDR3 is TGCAGTGCTAGAGATTCAGCCGGGATAACCTACGAGCAGTACTTC. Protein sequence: CSARDSAGITYEQYF.

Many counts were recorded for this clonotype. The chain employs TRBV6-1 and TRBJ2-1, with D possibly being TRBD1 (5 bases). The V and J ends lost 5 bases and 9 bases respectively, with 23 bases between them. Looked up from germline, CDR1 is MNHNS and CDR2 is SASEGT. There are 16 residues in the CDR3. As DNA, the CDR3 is TGTGCCAGCAGTAGAAGGGGAATAGGACCACTGAGTGAGCAGTTCTTC. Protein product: CASSRRGIGPLSEQFF.

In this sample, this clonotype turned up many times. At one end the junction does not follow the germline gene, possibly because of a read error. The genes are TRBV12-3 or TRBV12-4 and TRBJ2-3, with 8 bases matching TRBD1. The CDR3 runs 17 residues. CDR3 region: CASSLAPGPGGPDTQYF. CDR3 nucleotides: TGTGCCAGCAGTTTAGCGCCTGGGCCAGGGGGCCCAGATACGCAGTACTTT.

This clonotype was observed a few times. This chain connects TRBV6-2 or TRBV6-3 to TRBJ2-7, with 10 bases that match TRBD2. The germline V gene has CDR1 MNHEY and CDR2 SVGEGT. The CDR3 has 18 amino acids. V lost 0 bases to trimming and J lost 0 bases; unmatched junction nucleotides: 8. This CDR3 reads CASSYSTGLAESSYEQYF. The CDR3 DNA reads TGTGCCAGCAGTTACTCGACAGGACTAGCGGAGAGCTCCTACGAGCAGTACTTC.

The CDR3 DNA sequence: TGTGCCAGCAGTTACCTAGCGGGAGGCCTCAGTGCGGGTGAGCAGTTCTTC. Protein: CASSYLAGGLSAGEQFF. This rearrangement joins TRBV6-2 or TRBV6-3 to TRBJ2-1; 11 bases match TRBD2. V shed 2 bases and J 9 bases; nucleotides not matched to a gene: 12. This CDR3 comprises 17 residues. Germline values: CDR1 MNHEY, CDR2 SVGEGT.

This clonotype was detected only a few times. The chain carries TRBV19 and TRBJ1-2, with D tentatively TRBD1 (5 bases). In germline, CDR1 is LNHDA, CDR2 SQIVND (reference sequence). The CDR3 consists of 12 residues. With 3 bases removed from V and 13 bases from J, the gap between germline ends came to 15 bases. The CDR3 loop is CASSIPLGESTF. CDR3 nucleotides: TGTGCCAGTAGTATTCCCCTAGGGGAGAGCACCTTC.